The clone carrying this T cell receptor (beta chain) has only a few counts. The antigen is undetermined. The data were taken from a study of T cells in Graves' hyperthyroidism and ophthalmopathy. Study-level points and caveats: Ophthalmopathy cases were set apart from stable hyperthyroidism by a 13 V-J model. With a median lead of around 5.9 months before onset, the model predicted ophthalmopathy. Blood also showed most of the thyroid clonotypes that were expanded above 0.001.

Amplified regions were TCR beta CDR3 sequences from RNA transcripts. The HTBI primer set drove a first-round RT-PCR of the TCR CDR3. MiXCR, applied by TCRdb to the multiplex PCR reads, yields one record per CDR3 protein. Altogether almost 350,000 distinct CDR3 sequences are present, less than 20% being singletons, with the ten largest covering 15% to 19%. Patients with uncontrolled infections, other autoimmune diseases, pregnancy or lactation were excluded. The germline gives CDR1 SNHLY, CDR2 FYNNEI. This CDR3 has 14 residues. Losses at the gene ends were 4 bases for V and 7 bases for J; bases not matched to a gene: 7.

The chain recombines TRBV2 with TRBJ1-2; 9 bases fit TRBD1. The sample was blood. This receptor was taken from a middle-aged woman with Graves' ophthalmopathy. In nucleotides, the CDR3 is TGTGCCAGCAGTGGATTTGGACAGGGGATTGGCTACACCTTC. Protein product: CASSGFGQGIGYTF. Drawing the rest from reference TRBV2 and TRBJ1-2, the complete variable domain is EPEVTQTPSHQVTQMGQEVILRCVPISNHLYFYWYRQILGQKVEFLVSFYNNEISEKSEIFDDQFSVERPDGSNFTLKIRSTKLEDSAMYFCASSGFGQGIGYTFGSGTRLTVV.